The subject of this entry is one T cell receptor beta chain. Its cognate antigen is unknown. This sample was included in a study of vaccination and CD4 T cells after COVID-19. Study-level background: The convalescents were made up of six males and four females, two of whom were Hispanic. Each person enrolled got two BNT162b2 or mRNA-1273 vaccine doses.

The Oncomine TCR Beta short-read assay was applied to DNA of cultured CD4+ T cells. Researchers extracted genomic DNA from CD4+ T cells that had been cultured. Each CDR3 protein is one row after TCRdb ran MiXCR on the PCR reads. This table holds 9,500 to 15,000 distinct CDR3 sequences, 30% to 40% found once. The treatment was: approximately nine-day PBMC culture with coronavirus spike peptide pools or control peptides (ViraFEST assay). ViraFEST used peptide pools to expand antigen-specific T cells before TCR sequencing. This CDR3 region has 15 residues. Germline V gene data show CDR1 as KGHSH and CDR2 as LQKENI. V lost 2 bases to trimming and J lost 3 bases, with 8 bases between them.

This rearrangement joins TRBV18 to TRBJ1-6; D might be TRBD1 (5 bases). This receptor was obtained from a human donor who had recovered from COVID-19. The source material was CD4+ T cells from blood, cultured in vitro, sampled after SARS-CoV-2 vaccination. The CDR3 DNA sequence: TGTGCCAGCTCACCAGGGGGAGGCTATAATTCACCCCTCCACTTT. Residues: CASSPGGGYNSPLHF.